The sequence of this T cell receptor (beta chain) was determined in a study of T-cell reconstitution after alpha-beta-depleted transplantation in children. Study outcomes and limitations: When one year had passed after transplant, most T-cell counts and diversity came from newly produced T cells. There were some patients whose high TCRbeta diversity at day 60 came from surviving recipient T cells and thymic progenitors. It was reported that alpha-beta T cells came from several hundred expanded graft clones (about two months after transplant).

Using unique molecular identifiers, the investigators prepared the TCRbeta library. TCRdb reanalysed the PCR reads using MiXCR and keeps one entry per CDR3 protein. The sample contains 100,000 or so distinct CDR3 sequences, roughly 6% of which appear only once. This clonotype was counted many times. The antigen is undetermined. V lost 3 bases, J lost 3 bases, and 6 bases stayed unmatched. The CDR3 consists of 16 residues. Germline V gene data show CDR1 as MDHEN and CDR2 as SYDVKM. The V gene is TRBV28, the J gene TRBJ2-1, with TRBD1 identical over 9 bases. This clonotype was obtained from a female patient younger than 10 who had a stem cell transplant for Fanconi anemia, so the T cells may come from the graft donor. Sequences were derived from PBMCs, mostly from graft donor cells, sampled 60 days after TCRalphabeta/CD19-depleted stem cell transplant. The CDR3 loop reads CASSFRTGGFYNEQFF. CDR3 sequence (DNA): TGTGCCAGCAGTTTCCGCACAGGGGGCTTCTACAATGAGCAGTTCTTC.